These 7 T cell receptor beta chains came from one sample sequenced in a study of early T cells in non-severe SARS-CoV-2 infection. TCRdb re-analysed the 5' RACE reads in MiXCR, keeping a single row per CDR3 protein. The sample carries fewer than 100,000 distinct CDR3 sequences, about 13% recorded once. What was sequenced was whole blood. Receptor source: an adult who was a healthcare worker with PCR-confirmed SARS-CoV-2 infection or an uninfected control (not recorded which).

This clonotype was found a few times. The V gene is TRBV7-9, the J gene TRBJ2-7; D may be TRBD1 (6 bases). V was trimmed by 1 base and J by 6 bases, leaving 13 bases between them. The CDR3 contains 14 residues. Germline loops: CDR1 SEHNR, CDR2 FQNEAQ (reference sequence). The CDR3 DNA sequence: TGTGCCAGCAGCTTAGAGTCAGGGGCGGGCGAGCAGTACTTC. It specifies CASSLESGAGEQYF.

This clonotype was picked up many times. The chain links TRBV7-9 to TRBJ1-1; D is unresolved. The ends were cut back, 10 bases at V and 8 bases at J, with 11 bases in the middle. CDR3 length equals 10 residues. Germline loops: CDR1 SEHNR, CDR2 FQNEAQ (reference sequence). The CDR3 protein is CANGDGEAFF. Written as DNA, the CDR3 is TGTGCCAACGGCGACGGAGAAGCTTTCTTT.

Concerning this clonotype itself: Compared with germline, one end of the junction differs, possibly owing to a read error. This chain connects TRBV28 to TRBJ2-3, with D tentatively TRBD2 (5 bases). This CDR3 is built from 16 residues. Germline-derived CDR1 and CDR2 are MDHEN and SYDVKM. CDR3 DNA: TGTGTCAGCTATAGTTTACGAGGGAAAACGACAGATACGCAGTATTTT. Protein product: CVSYSLRGKTTDTQYF. Supplemented by reference TRBV28 and TRBJ2-3, the full variable domain reads DVKVTQSSRYLVKRTGEKVFLECVQDMDHENMFWYRQDPGLGLRLIYFSYDVKMKEKGDIPEGYSVSREKKERFSLILESASTNQTSMYLCVSYSLRGKTTDTQYFGPGTRLTVL.

The chain joins TRBV12-3 or TRBV12-4 to TRBJ2-1; D is possibly TRBD2 (5 bases). The CDR3 is 15 residues long. V dropped 6 bases and J dropped 6 bases, with 18 bases sitting between them. The DNA for the CDR3 is TGTGCCAGCAGCACTAGGGCCGTTGGTCTCAATGAGCAGTTCTTC. Amino acid sequence: CASSTRAVGLNEQFF.

CDR3 loop: CASSTGTGNTIYF. Written as DNA, the CDR3 is TGTGCCAGTAGCACCGGGACAGGAAACACCATATATTTT. The chain employs TRBV3-1 and TRBJ1-3, with a weak D call TRBD1 (6 bases). V was pared by 9 bases and J by 4 bases, with 13 bases between. There are 13 residues in the CDR3. From germline, CDR1 is LGHDT and CDR2 YNNKEL (reference sequence).

This clonotype occurred many times. The chain has TRBV4-1 and TRBJ2-1; possible D gene TRBD2, 6 bases. V was shortened by 6 bases and J by 4 bases, with 13 bases between the two germline ends. The CDR3 contains 14 residues. Germline assignment: CDR1 MGHRA and CDR2 YSYEKL. The CDR3 here is CASSRGDSYNEQFF. CDR3 DNA sequence: TGCGCCAGCAGTCGAGGGGACTCTTACAATGAGCAGTTCTTC.

This clonotype was counted a few times. This rearrangement joins TRBV20-1 to TRBJ2-3; D is undetermined. CDR1 and CDR2 (germline): DFQATT, SNEGSKA (reference sequence). V was shortened by 1 base and J by 2 bases, with 10 bases between the two germline ends. The CDR3 sequence is 14 residues long. In DNA, the CDR3 is TGCAGTGCTAGAGTTGGGGTACCCACAGATACGCAGTATTTT. Encoded protein: CSARVGVPTDTQYF.